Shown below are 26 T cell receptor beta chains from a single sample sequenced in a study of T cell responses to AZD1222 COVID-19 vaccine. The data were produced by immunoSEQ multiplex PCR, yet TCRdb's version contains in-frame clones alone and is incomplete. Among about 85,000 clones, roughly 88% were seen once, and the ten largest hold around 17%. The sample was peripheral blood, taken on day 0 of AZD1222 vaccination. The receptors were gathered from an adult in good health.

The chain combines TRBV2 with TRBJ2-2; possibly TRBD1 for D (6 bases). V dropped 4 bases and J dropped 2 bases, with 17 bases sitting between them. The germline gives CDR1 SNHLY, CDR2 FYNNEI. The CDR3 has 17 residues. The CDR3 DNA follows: TGTGCCAGCAGTGTAAACTATCAGGGGCCAAACACCGGGGAGCTGTTTTTT. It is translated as CASSVNYQGPNTGELFF.

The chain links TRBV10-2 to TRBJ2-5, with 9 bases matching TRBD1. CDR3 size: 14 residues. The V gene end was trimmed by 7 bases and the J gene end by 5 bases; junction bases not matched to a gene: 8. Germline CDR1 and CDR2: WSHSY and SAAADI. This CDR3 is CASTGTGLMETQYF. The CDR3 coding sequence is TGCGCCAGCACTGGGACAGGGTTGATGGAGACCCAGTACTTC.

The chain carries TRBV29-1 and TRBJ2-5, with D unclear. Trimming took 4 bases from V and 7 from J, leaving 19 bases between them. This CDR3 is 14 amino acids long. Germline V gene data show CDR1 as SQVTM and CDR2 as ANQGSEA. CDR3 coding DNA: TGCAGCGTTGCTGTTTTCTCACAAACTGGGACCCAGTACTTC. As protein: CSVAVFSQTGTQYF.

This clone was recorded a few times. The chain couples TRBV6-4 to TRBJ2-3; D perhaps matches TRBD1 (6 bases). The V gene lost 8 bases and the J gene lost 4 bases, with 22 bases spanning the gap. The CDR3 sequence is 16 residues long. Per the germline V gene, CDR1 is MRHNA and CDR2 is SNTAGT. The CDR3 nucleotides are TGTGCCAGCTCCTACTCCGGGCAGGGGCCCGCAGATACGCAGTATTTT. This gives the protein CASSYSGQGPADTQYF.

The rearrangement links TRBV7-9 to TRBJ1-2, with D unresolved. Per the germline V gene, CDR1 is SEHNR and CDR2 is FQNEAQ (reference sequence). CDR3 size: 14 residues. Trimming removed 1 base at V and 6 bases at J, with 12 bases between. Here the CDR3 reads CASSLGSAPNGYTF. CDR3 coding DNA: TGTGCCAGCAGCTTAGGTAGCGCCCCAAATGGCTACACCTTC.

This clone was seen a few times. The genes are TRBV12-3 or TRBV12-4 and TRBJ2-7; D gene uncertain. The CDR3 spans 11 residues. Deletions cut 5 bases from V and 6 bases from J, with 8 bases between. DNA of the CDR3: TGTGCCAGCAGTATTGTACGCGAGCAGTACTTC. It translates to CASSIVREQYF.

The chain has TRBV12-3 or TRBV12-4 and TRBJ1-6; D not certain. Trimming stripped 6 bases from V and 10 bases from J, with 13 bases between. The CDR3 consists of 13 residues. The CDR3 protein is CASSEGRSSPLHF. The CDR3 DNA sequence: TGTGCCAGCAGCGAAGGCAGGAGCTCACCCCTCCACTTT.

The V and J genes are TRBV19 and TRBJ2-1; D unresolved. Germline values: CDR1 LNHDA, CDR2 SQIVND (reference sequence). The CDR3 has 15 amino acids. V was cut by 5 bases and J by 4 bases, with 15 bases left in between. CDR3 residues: CASSLGARRYNEQFF. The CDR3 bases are TGTGCCAGTAGTTTAGGAGCCAGGCGGTACAATGAGCAGTTCTTC.

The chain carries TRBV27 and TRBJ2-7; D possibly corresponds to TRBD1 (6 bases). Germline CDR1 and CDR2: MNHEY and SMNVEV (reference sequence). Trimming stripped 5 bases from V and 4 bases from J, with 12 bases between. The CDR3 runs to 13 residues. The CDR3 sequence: CASSPGQTYEQYF. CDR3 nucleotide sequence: TGTGCCAGCAGTCCAGGACAGACTTACGAGCAGTACTTC.

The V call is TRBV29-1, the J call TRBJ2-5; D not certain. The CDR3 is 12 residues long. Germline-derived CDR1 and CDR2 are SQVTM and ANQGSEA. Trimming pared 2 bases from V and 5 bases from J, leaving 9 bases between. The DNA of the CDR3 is TGCAGCGTTGAAAAGACGGCTGAGACCCAGTACTTC. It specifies CSVEKTAETQYF.

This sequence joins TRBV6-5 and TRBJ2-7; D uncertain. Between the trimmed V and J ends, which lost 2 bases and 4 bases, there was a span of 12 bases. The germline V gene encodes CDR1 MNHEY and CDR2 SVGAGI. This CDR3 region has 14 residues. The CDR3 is CASSYASLGYEQYF. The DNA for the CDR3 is TGTGCCAGCAGTTACGCGAGTTTAGGGTACGAGCAGTACTTC.

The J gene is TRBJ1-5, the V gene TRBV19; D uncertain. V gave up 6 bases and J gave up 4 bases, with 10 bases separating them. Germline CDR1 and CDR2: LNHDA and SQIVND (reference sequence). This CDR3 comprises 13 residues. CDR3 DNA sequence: TGTGCCAGTAGCGGGCCCGGGAATCAGCCCCAGCATTTT. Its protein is CASSGPGNQPQHF.

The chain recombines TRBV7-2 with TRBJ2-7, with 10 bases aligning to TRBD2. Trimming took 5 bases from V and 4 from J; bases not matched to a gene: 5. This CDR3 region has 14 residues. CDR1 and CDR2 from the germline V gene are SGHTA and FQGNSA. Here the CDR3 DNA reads TGTGCCAGCAGCCTCGCTAGCGGGAGATACGAGCAGTACTTC. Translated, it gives CASSLASGRYEQYF.

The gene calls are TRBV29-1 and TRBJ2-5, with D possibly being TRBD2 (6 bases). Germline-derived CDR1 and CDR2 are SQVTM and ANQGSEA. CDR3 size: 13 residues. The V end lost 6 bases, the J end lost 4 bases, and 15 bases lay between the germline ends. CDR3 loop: CSVASGTRETQYF. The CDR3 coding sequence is TGCAGCGTGGCCTCCGGGACTCGAGAGACCCAGTACTTC.

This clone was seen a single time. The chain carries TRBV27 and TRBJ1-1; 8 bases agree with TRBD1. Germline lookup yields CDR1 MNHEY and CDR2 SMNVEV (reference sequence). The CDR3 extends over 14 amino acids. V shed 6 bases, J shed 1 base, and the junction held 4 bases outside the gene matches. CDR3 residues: CASSLTGGNTEAFF. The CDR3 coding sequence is TGTGCCAGCAGCCTAACAGGGGGGAACACTGAAGCTTTCTTT.

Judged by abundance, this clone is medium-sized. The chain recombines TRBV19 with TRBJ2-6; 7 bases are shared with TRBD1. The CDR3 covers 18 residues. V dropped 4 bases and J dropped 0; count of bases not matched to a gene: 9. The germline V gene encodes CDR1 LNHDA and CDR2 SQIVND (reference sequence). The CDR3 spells CASSTYRGPSSGANVLTF. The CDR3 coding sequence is TGTGCCAGTAGTACATACAGGGGTCCTAGCTCTGGGGCCAACGTCCTGACTTTC.

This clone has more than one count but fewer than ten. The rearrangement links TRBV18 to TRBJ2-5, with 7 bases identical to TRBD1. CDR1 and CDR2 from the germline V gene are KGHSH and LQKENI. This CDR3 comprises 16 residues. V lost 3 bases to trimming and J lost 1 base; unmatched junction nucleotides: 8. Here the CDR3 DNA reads TGTGCCAGCTCACCTCAAGGGACAGCTCTCCAAGAGACCCAGTACTTC. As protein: CASSPQGTALQETQYF.

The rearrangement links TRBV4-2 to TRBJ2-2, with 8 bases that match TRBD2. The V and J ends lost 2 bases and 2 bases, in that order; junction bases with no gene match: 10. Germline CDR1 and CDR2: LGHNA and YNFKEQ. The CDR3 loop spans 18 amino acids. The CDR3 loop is CASSQRAGLAANTGELFF. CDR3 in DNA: TGTGCCAGCAGCCAACGGGCCGGACTAGCCGCTAACACCGGGGAGCTGTTTTTT.

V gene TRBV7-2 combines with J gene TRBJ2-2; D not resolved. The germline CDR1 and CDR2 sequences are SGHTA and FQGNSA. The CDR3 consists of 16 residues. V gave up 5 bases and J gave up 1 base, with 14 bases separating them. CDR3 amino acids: CASSPFYGLNTGELFF. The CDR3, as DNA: TGTGCCAGCAGCCCGTTCTATGGGCTGAACACCGGGGAGCTGTTTTTT.

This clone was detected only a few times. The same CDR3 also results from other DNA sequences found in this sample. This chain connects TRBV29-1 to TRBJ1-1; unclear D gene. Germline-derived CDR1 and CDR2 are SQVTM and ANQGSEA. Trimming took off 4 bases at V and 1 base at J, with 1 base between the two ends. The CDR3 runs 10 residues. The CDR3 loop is CSVGNTEAFF. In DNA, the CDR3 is TGCAGCGTTGGGAACACTGAAGCTTTCTTT.

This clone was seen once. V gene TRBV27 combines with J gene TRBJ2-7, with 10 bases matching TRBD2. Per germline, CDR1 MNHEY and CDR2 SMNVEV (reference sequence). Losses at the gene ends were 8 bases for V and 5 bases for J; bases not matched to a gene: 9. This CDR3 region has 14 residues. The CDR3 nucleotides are TGTGCCAGCGCGGCCGGGCTAGCGGGGGACGAGCAGTACTTC. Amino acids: CASAAGLAGDEQYF.

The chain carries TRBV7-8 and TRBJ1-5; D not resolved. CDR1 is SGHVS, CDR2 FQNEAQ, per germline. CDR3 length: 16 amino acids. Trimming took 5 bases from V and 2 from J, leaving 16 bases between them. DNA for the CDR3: TGTGCCAGCAGCCACCGTCAGGTTAGTGGCAATCAGCCCCAGCATTTT. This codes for CASSHRQVSGNQPQHF.

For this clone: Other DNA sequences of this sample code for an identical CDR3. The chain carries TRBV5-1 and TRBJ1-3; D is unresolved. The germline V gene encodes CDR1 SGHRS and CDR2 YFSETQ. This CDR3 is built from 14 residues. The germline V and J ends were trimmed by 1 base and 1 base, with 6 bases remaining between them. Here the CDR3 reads CASSLQGSGNTIYF. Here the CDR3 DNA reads TGCGCCAGCAGCTTGCAAGGGTCTGGAAACACCATATATTTT. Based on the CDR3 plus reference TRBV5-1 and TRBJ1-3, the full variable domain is KAGVTQTPRYLIKTRGQQVTLSCSPISGHRSVSWYQQTPGQGLQFLFEYFSETQRNKGNFPGRFSGRQFSNSRSEMNVSTLELGDSALYLCASSLQGSGNTIYFGEGSWLTVV.

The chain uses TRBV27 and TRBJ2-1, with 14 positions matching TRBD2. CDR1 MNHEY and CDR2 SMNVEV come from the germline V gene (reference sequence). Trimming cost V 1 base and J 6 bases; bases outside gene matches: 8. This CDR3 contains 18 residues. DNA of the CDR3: TGTGCCAGCAGTTTATGGGGGACTAGCGGGAGAAGGGGCAATGAGCAGTTCTTC. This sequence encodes CASSLWGTSGRRGNEQFF.

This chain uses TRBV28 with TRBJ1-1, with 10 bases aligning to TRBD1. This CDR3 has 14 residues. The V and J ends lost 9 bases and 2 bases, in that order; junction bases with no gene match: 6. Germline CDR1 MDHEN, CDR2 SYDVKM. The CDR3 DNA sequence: TGTGCCAGTTGGGACAGGGGACTCAACACTGAAGCTTTCTTT. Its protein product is CASWDRGLNTEAFF.

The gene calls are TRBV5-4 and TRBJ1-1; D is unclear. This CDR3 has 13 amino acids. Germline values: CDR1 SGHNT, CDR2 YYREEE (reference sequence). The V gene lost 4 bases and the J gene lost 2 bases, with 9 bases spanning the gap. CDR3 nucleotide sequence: TGTGCCAGCAGCGCCCAAACTAACACTGAAGCTTTCTTT. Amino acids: CASSAQTNTEAFF.